These T cell receptor beta chains were read from a single sample in a study of cytomegalovirus exposure and HLA in healthy donors. Only in-frame clones appear in the TCRdb table, and some are missing; sequencing was by immunoSEQ multiplex PCR. The sample contains 90,000 to 95,000 clones, more than 65% of which appear only once. The sequenced material came from PBMCs. All receptors come from a girl aged 2 to 9 in good health and CMV-seropositive. The CDR3 runs from the conserved cysteine through the conserved F or W. D genes are given only for firm matches. Clone size is given for some rows only: seen once, a few or many times, or a class if the clone is expanded.

J gene	clone size	V gene	D gene	CDR3 protein	CDR3 DNA
TRBJ2-1	NA	TRBV4-3	TRBD2	CASSQKRGSGRAGNEQFF	TGCGCCAGCAGCCAAAAAAGGGGTAGCGGGAGGGCCGGGAATGAGCAGTTCTTC
TRBJ1-4	NA	TRBV18	NA	CASSPPGDPNEKLFF	TGTGCCAGCTCACCACCCGGAGACCCTAATGAAAAACTGTTTTTT
TRBJ2-7	once	TRBV6-5	TRBD2	CASIRTSGSLYEQYF	TGTGCCAGCATCCGGACTAGCGGGAGTCTCTACGAGCAGTACTTC
TRBJ2-7	NA	TRBV7-2	NA	CASSLGLVYSTYEQYF	TGTGCCAGCAGCTTAGGACTGGTTTACTCTACCTACGAGCAGTACTTC
TRBJ2-3	few	TRBV5-4	NA	CASSLGAQGADTQYF	TGTGCCAGCAGCTTGGGCGCGCAGGGTGCAGATACGCAGTATTTT
TRBJ2-1	NA	TRBV28	NA	CASSAPRDLNEQFF	TGTGCCAGCAGTGCTCCGAGGGATTTAAATGAGCAGTTCTTC
TRBJ2-2	NA	TRBV15	TRBD1	CATRSYRQGILSLPGELFF	TGTGCCACCCGGAGCTACCGACAGGGGATTCTGAGCTTGCCCGGGGAGCTGTTTTTT
TRBJ2-7	NA	TRBV6-1	TRBD1	CASSGTGGVGEQYF	TGTGCCAGCTCGGGGACAGGGGGGGTTGGCGAGCAATACTTC
TRBJ2-1	NA	TRBV9	NA	CASSVGVSEINEQFF	TGTGCCAGCAGCGTAGGGGTTAGCGAGATCAATGAGCAGTTCTTC
TRBJ1-1	few	TRBV30	NA	CAWGVTGLSNTEAFF	TGTGCCTGGGGGGTTACCGGACTTTCGAACACTGAAGCTTTCTTT
TRBJ2-7	NA	TRBV2	TRBD1	CASTGQGAGEQYF	TGTGCCAGCACCGGACAGGGGGCGGGGGAGCAGTACTTC
TRBJ2-1	few	TRBV2	NA	CASTTPDREYNEQFF	TGTGCCAGCACAACGCCAGACCGGGAGTACAATGAGCAGTTCTTC
TRBJ1-1	NA	TRBV30	NA	CAWRTELEAFF	TGTGCCTGGAGGACGGAGCTAGAAGCTTTCTTT
TRBJ1-1	NA	TRBV27	NA	CASSRWGGASEAFF	TGTGCCAGCAGTCGTTGGGGGGGCGCTTCTGAAGCTTTCTTT
TRBJ1-2	NA	TRBV7-8	NA	CASSFIVQARYGYTF	TGTGCCAGCAGCTTCATAGTCCAGGCGCGCTATGGCTACACCTTC
TRBJ1-5	NA	TRBV27	NA	CASSLPGSNQPQHF	TGTGCCAGCAGTTTACCAGGGAGCAATCAGCCCCAGCATTTT
TRBJ1-2	NA	TRBV9	TRBD1	CASSVLSQGDYGYTF	TGTGCCAGCAGCGTATTAAGCCAGGGGGATTATGGCTACACCTTC
TRBJ2-1	NA	TRBV4-3	TRBD2	CASSRAGESGNEQFF	TGCGCCAGCAGCCGAGCGGGGGAGTCGGGGAATGAGCAGTTCTTC
TRBJ1-4	NA	TRBV6-5	TRBD1	CASSSGQVFEKLFF	TGTGCCAGCAGTTCGGGACAGGTCTTTGAAAAACTGTTTTTT
TRBJ1-1	NA	TRBV27	TRBD1	CASRTGRAEAFF	TGTGCCAGCAGGACAGGGCGCGCTGAAGCTTTCTTT
TRBJ2-1	NA	TRBV6-5	TRBD1	CASSFPGQGSHEQFF	TGTGCCAGCAGTTTTCCGGGACAGGGATCCCATGAGCAGTTCTTC
TRBJ2-2	once	TRBV4-3	TRBD2	CASSQVLAGEGGELFF	TGCGCCAGCAGCCAAGTCTTGGCGGGAGAGGGCGGGGAGCTGTTTTTT
TRBJ2-1	NA	TRBV6-6	NA	CASSSPGEQFF	TGTGCCAGCAGCTCCCCCGGGGAGCAGTTCTTC
TRBJ2-3	NA	TRBV5-1	TRBD2	CAPRLGPSGKGDTQYF	TGCGCCCCCCGGTTGGGGCCTAGCGGGAAAGGGGATACGCAGTATTTT
TRBJ1-5	NA	TRBV27	NA	CASRWTANQPQHF	TGTGCCAGCCGCTGGACAGCCAATCAGCCCCAGCATTTT
TRBJ1-1	few	TRBV5-5	NA	CASSSNWGGTQAFF	TGTGCCAGCAGCTCCAATTGGGGCGGGACCCAAGCTTTCTTT
TRBJ2-1	NA	TRBV2	TRBD1	CASSSTGYNEQFF	TGTGCCAGCAGCTCGACAGGGTACAATGAGCAGTTCTTC
TRBJ1-1	NA	TRBV27	NA	CASSLKGVGTEAFF	TGTGCCAGCAGTTTAAAGGGGGTAGGCACTGAAGCTTTCTTT
TRBJ1-5	NA	TRBV6-5	NA	CASSYSRDQPQHF	TGTGCCAGCAGTTACTCGCGAGATCAGCCCCAGCATTTT
TRBJ1-4	NA	TRBV30	TRBD1	CAWRVTGGGEKLFF	TGTGCCTGGAGGGTAACAGGGGGTGGTGAAAAACTGTTTTTT
TRBJ1-5	NA	TRBV4-1	NA	CASSQTMQTGMSNQPQHF	TGCGCCAGCAGCCAAACAATGCAAACAGGGATGAGCAATCAGCCCCAGCATTTT
TRBJ1-4	once	TRBV7-9	NA	CASSPGQEGEKLFF	TGTGCCAGCAGCCCCGGACAAGAAGGGGAAAAACTGTTTTTT
TRBJ1-1	few	TRBV13	TRBD1	CASSFESGGGGTEAFF	TGTGCCAGCAGCTTTGAATCAGGGGGCGGCGGCACTGAAGCTTTCTTT
TRBJ1-4	few	TRBV30	NA	CAWSVGPNEKLFF	TGTGCCTGGAGTGTCGGTCCTAATGAAAAACTGTTTTTT
TRBJ2-7	NA	TRBV27	NA	CASSSGNQEQYF	TGTGCCAGCAGTTCAGGGAATCAGGAGCAGTACTTC
TRBJ1-1	NA	TRBV28	NA	CASSLLTGEAFF	TGTGCCAGCAGTTTATTAACCGGGGAAGCTTTCTTT
TRBJ1-2	NA	TRBV28	TRBD1	CASSTSLGGADYGYTF	TGTGCCAGCAGTACCTCCCTAGGGGGCGCAGACTATGGCTACACCTTC
TRBJ2-7	once	TRBV6-6	NA	CASSYPSRGYEQYF	TGTGCCAGCAGTTACCCCAGTAGGGGGTACGAGCAGTACTTC
TRBJ2-3	NA	TRBV13	NA	CASSSLLRVPDTQYF	TGTGCCAGCAGCTCCCTCCTTAGAGTCCCAGATACGCAGTATTTT
TRBJ2-7	NA	TRBV28	NA	CASSLWRDEQYF	TGTGCCAGCAGTTTATGGAGGGACGAGCAGTACTTC
TRBJ1-2	NA	TRBV6-5	NA	CASSNGNYGYTF	TGTGCCAGCAGTAACGGGAACTATGGCTACACCTTC
TRBJ2-7	NA	TRBV5-1	NA	CASSLGPGDEQYF	TGCGCCAGCAGCCTGGGACCAGGGGACGAGCAGTACTTC
TRBJ1-4	NA	TRBV7-9	NA	CASSKLQGRLEKLFF	TGTGCCAGCAGCAAGCTACAGGGTCGCCTCGAAAAACTGTTTTTT
TRBJ2-1	NA	TRBV25-1	NA	CASSGNLSSYNEQFF	TGTGCCAGCAGTGGCAATTTGAGCTCCTACAATGAGCAGTTCTTC
TRBJ1-4	NA	TRBV18	NA	CASSPSQGRPEKLFF	TGTGCCAGCTCACCTTCTCAGGGTAGGCCTGAAAAACTGTTTTTT